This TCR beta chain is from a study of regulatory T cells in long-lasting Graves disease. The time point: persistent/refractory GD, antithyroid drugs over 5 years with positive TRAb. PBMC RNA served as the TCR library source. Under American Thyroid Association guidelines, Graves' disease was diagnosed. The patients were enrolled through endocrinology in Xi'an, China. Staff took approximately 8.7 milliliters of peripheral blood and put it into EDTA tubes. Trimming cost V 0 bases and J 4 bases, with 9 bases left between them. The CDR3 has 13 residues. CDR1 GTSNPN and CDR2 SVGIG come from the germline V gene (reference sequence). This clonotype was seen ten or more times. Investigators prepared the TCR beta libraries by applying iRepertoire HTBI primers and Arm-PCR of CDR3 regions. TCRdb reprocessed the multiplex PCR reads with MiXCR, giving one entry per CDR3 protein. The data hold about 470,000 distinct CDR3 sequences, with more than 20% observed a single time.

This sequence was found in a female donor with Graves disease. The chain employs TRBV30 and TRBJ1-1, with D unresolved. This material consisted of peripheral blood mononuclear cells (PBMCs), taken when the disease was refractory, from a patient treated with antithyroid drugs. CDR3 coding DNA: TGTGCCTGGAGTGTATTGGCATTCACTGAAGCTTTCTTT. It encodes CAWSVLAFTEAFF. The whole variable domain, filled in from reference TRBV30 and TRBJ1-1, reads SQTIHQWPATLVQPVGSPLSLECTVEGTSNPNLYWYRQAAGRGLQLLFYSVGIGQISSEVPQNLSASRPQDRQFILSSKKLLLSDSGFYLCAWSVLAFTEAFFGQGTRLTVV.